This entry describes one T cell receptor beta chain. What it binds is unknown. PCR was performed using 60 Vbeta and 13 Jbeta primers. Here immunoSEQ multiplex PCR was the method, and the copy in TCRdb shows in-frame clones only, minus some. The profile shows about 140,000 clones, 80% to 85% of them singletons. This sample is drawn from a study of cytomegalovirus exposure and HLA in healthy donors. CDR1 is LNHDA, CDR2 SQIVND, per germline (reference sequence). Trimming removed 3 bases at V and 6 bases at J, with 15 bases between. The CDR3 runs 15 residues. Points from the study as a whole: Looking again later, the authors saw that most CMV-associated TCR beta chains seemed HLA-restricted. A later analysis reportedly found fewer N-insertions in an Asian-associated ancestry cluster than the roughly 680-donor mean. There were several of the most significant clusters that appeared linked to common viral pathogens in a later analysis.

This clonotype was sampled from a woman aged 45-65 years in good health and CMV-seropositive. The chain couples TRBV19 to TRBJ1-5; D possibly corresponds to TRBD1 (5 bases). The sequencing input was PBMCs. DNA for the CDR3: TGTGCCAGTAGTATGGCGGGGCCGAGAGGTCAGCCCCAGCATTTT. This sequence encodes CASSMAGPRGQPQHF.